Listed here are 15 T cell receptor delta chains from one sample, sequenced in a study of gamma-delta T cells after stem cell transplantation. TCRdb re-called clones from the RT-PCR reads using CATT. The sample lists under 2,500 delta-chain clones, approximately 1.2% occurring once. The sample was gamma-delta T cells. These receptor sequences come from a human donor. It is not recorded whose cells these are; they may come from a transplant donor.

This clone was counted only a few times. The protein held in TCRdb is that of a much larger clone and does not match this DNA's translation at residue 15, likely because of a read error; the protein shown is translated from the DNA. The CDR3 spells CACDSVLGDFLSSWVTRQMFF. In DNA, the CDR3 is TGTGCCTGTGACTCTGTACTGGGGGATTTTCTCAGCTCCTGGGTCACCCGACAGATGTTTTTC. The chain is built from TRDV2 and TRDJ3; 10 bases agree with TRDD3. This CDR3 comprises 21 residues. Per germline, CDR1 GEAIGNYY and CDR2 EKD.

This clone was counted only a few times. Since a far larger clone is one base different, this is likely a read error. This specimen includes other DNA sequences encoding the same CDR3. This sequence joins TRDV1 and TRDJ4, with TRDD3 matching 12 bases. The germline V gene has CDR1 TSWWSYY and CDR2 QGS. CDR3 length: 20 residues. Trimming removed 4 bases from V and 5 bases from J; junction bases left unmatched: 23. CDR3 protein: CALGGLGFYPALGDTRPLIF. The DNA for the CDR3 is TGTGCTCTTGGGGGCCTTGGATTTTACCCAGCACTGGGGGATACCCGGCCCCTGATCTTT.

Of note for this clone: A far larger clone is off by one base, so a read error is likely. Other nucleotide sequences in the sample specify the same CDR3. The V call is TRDV2, the J call TRDJ2; D is undetermined. Germline CDR1 reads GEAIGNYY; CDR2 reads EKD. Trimming pared 1 base from V and 0 bases from J, leaving 11 bases between. The CDR3 contains 16 residues. The CDR3 DNA reads TGTGCCTGTGACACAATTGGAGGGTCTTTGACAGCACAACTCTTCTTT. Translating it yields CACDTIGGSLTAQLFF.

The table lists this clone with a few counts. Since a far larger clone is one base different, this is likely a read error. J is TRDJ1 and V is TRDV2, with 13 bases aligning to TRDD3. V trimming: 3 bases; J trimming: 3 bases; junction bases outside the gene matches: 15. Germline-derived CDR1 and CDR2 are GEAIGNYY and EKD. The CDR3 runs 19 residues. CDR3 amino acids: CACDALLGDTRNGPDKLIF. In DNA, the CDR3 is TGTGCCTGTGACGCTCTACTGGGGGATACGCGAAATGGACCCGATAAACTCATCTTT.

Details on this clone: TCRdb records a much larger clone's protein for this DNA, with a difference at residue 14 that likely arises from a read error; the protein given is the translation of the DNA. The chain employs TRDV2 and TRDJ1, with 10 bases matching TRDD3. V lost 0 bases and J lost 3; bases outside the gene matches: 18. Germline V gene lookup returns CDR1 GEAIGNYY and CDR2 EKD. This CDR3 comprises 20 residues. CDR3 nucleotides: TGTGCCTGTGACACCGTATCTTCCTCCGTACTGGGGGATGCCGCCGATAAACTCATCTTT. Its protein is CACDTVSSSVLGDAADKLIF.

To note about this clone: A far larger clone is off by one base, so a read error is likely. Within the sample, other DNA sequences also encode this same CDR3. The chain uses TRDV2 and TRDJ1, with TRDD3 matching over 9 bases. Germline V lookup: CDR1 GEAIGNYY, CDR2 EKD. The V gene end was trimmed by 3 bases and the J gene end by 8 bases; junction bases not matched to a gene: 15. This CDR3 contains 16 residues. CDR3 nucleotide sequence: TGTGCCTGTGACGCCCTGGGACTAGGGGATACGGAAAAACTCATCTTT. This encodes CACDALGLGDTEKLIF.

In this sample, this clone turned up a few times. This DNA translates differently at residue 5 from the TCRdb protein, which is that of a much larger clone; a read error is likely, and the protein shown is the DNA's own translation. This chain links TRDV2 with TRDJ1; D is unresolved. Trimming left V 3 bases short and J 2 bases short, with 15 bases between. The germline CDR1 and CDR2 sequences are GEAIGNYY and EKD. This CDR3 has 15 amino acids. The CDR3 DNA is TGTGCCTGTGACGCCATTCGCCCTCGGACCGATAAACTCATCTTT. Encoded protein: CACDAIRPRTDKLIF.

As concerns this clone: A far larger clone is one nucleotide away, so this likely arose from a read error. The V call is TRDV2, the J call TRDJ1, with 13 bases fitting TRDD3. The junction had 18 bases not matched to a gene; V was cut back by 0 bases and J by 0 bases. Germline V gene sequence: CDR1 GEAIGNYY, CDR2 EKD. This CDR3 is 22 amino acids long. The CDR3 DNA follows: TGTGCCTGTGACACCGTTTCGACTGGGGGATACGGCCCCCTGGAGTACACCGATAAACTCATCTTT. Amino acid sequence: CACDTVSTGGYGPLEYTDKLIF.

This clone has a handful of counts. Given a far larger clone just one base away, this is likely a sequencing read error. Other nucleotide sequences in the sample specify the same CDR3. The chain has TRDV2 and TRDJ1; the D is unclear. The germline V gene encodes CDR1 GEAIGNYY and CDR2 EKD. The CDR3 totals 18 residues. DNA for the CDR3: TGTGCCTGTGAAACGGTACCGTCAGGGACCCAATACACTGATAAACTCATCTTT. Translation: CACETVPSGTQYTDKLIF.

In this sample, this clone is large. Other DNA sequences in the same sample also yield this CDR3. CDR3 in DNA: TGTGCCTGTGACACACCTGGGGGAGTGAGCTCCTGGGACACCCGACAGATGTTTTTC. This encodes CACDTPGGVSSWDTRQMFF. The chain is built from TRDV2 and TRDJ3, with TRDD3 matching over 8 bases. Germline CDR1 reads GEAIGNYY; CDR2 reads EKD. After removal of 1 base from V and 0 bases from J, the junction contained 7 bases not matched to a gene. The length of the CDR3 is 19 residues.

This clone has a count of ten or more. A far bigger clonotype differs at one base, so this is likely a read error. The chain has TRDV2 and TRDJ3, with TRDD3 matching 7 bases. Germline V gives CDR1 GEAIGNYY, CDR2 EKD. V gave up 3 bases and J gave up 1 base; unmatched junction bases: 32. The CDR3 runs to 26 residues. The DNA for the CDR3 is TGTGCCTGTGACGCCGTAAAGCCCCCGGGGCTGGGGGCCACCCTTCTCAGTTCCTGGGACACCCGACAGATGTTTTTC. This codes for CACDAVKPPGLGATLLSSWDTRQMFF.

A few counts support this clone. With only one base between it and a far larger clone, this is likely a read error. The sample carries other DNA sequences with the same CDR3. The J gene is TRDJ1, the V gene TRDV2; D is unclear. The ends were cut back, 0 bases at V and 2 bases at J, with 12 bases in the middle. CDR3 size: 15 residues. Germline assignment: CDR1 GEAIGNYY and CDR2 EKD. The DNA of the CDR3 is TGTGCCTGTGACACCATTCGACCTCGGACCGATAAACTCATCTTT. This codes for CACDTIRPRTDKLIF.

With regard to this clone: This DNA translates differently at residue 9 from the TCRdb protein, which is that of a much larger clone; a read error is likely, and the protein shown is the DNA's own translation. This chain connects TRDV2 to TRDJ3, with D possibly TRDD3 on 5 matching bases. Trimming took 0 bases from V and 0 from J, leaving 17 bases between them. This CDR3 is built from 20 residues. Germline V gene lookup returns CDR1 GEAIGNYY and CDR2 EKD. Here the CDR3 reads CACDTVRGVLSSWDTRQMFF. The DNA of the CDR3 is TGTGCCTGTGACACCGTAAGGGGGGTGCTAAGCTCCTGGGACACCCGACAGATGTTTTTC.

This clone has just a few counts. The TCRdb record carries a much larger clone's protein, which differs from this DNA's translation at residue 4; a read error is the likely cause, and the protein listed here is the DNA translation. V usage is TRDV2 and J usage is TRDJ3; 11 nucleotides agree with TRDD3. The CDR3 is 20 residues long. V lost 6 bases and J lost 0; bases outside the gene matches: 12. Germline values: CDR1 GEAIGNYY, CDR2 EKD. For the CDR3, the DNA is TGTGCCTGTTACCGTGTACTGGGGGATAAGAGCTCCTGGGACACCCGACAGATGTTTTTC. It yields the protein CACYRVLGDKSSWDTRQMFF.

Concerning this clone itself: TCRdb's protein for this DNA is that of a much larger clone and differs from the translation at residue 12, likely a read error; the protein shown is the DNA translation. The chain joins TRDV2 to TRDJ1, with D hard to call. The length of the CDR3 is 20 residues. The V and J ends lost 0 bases and 2 bases respectively, with 27 bases between them. The germline V gene has CDR1 GEAIGNYY and CDR2 EKD. The DNA for the CDR3 is TGTGCCTGTGACACCGTTTACTTCGCCAAACTGAGGGGCCCAACCGATAAACTCATCTTT. Translating it yields CACDTVYFAKLRGPTDKLIF.